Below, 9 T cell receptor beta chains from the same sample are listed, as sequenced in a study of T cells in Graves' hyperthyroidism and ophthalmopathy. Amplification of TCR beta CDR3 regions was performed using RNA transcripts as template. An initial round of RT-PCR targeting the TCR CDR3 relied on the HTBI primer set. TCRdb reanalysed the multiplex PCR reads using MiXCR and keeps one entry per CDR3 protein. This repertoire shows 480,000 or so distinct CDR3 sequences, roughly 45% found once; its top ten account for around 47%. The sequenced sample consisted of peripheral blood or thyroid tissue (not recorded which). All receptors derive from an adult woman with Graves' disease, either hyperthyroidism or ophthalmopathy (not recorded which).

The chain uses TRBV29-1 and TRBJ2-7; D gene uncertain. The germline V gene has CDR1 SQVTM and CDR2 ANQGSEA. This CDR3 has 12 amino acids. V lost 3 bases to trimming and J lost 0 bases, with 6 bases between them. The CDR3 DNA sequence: TGCAGCGTTGACGGAGACTCCTACGAGCAGTACTTC. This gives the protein CSVDGDSYEQYF.

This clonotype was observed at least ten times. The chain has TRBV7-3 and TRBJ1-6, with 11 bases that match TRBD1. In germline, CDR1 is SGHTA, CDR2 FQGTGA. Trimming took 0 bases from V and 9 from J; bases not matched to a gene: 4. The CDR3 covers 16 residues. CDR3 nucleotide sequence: TGTGCCAGCAGCTTAACCGGGGGGACAGGGGGTTCACCCCTCCACTTT. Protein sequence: CASSLTGGTGGSPLHF.

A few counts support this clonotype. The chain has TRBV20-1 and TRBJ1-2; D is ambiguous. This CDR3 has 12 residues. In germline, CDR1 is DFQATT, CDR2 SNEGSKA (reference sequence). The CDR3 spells CTPLEPNYGYTF. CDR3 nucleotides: TGCACCCCGTTGGAACCGAACTATGGCTACACCTTC.

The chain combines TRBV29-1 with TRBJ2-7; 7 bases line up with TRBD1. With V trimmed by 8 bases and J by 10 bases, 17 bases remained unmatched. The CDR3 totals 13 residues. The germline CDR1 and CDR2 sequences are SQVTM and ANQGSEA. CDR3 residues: CSLTTGDPGRQYF. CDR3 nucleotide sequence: TGCAGCCTCACAACAGGGGACCCGGGGAGACAGTACTTC.

This CDR3 is CRQIIEQYF. In nucleotides, the CDR3 is TGCAGACAAATAATAGAGCAGTACTTC. The rearrangement joins TRBV20-1 to TRBJ2-7; D remains unclear. Germline V CDR1 and CDR2: DFQATT, SNEGSKA (reference sequence). This CDR3 comprises 9 residues.

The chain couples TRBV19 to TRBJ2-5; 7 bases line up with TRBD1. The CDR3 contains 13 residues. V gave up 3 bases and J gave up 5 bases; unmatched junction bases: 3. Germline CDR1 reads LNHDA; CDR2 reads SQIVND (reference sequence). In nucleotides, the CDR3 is TGTGCCAGTAGTATGCGCAGGGGGGAGACCCAGTACTTC. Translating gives CASSMRRGETQYF.

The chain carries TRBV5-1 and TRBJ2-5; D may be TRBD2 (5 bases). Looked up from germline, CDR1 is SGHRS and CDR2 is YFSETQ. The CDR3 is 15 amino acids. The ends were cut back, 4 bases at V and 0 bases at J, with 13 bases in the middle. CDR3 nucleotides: TGCGCCAGCAGCGATCCCGGGATGTACCAAGAGACCCAGTACTTC. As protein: CASSDPGMYQETQYF.

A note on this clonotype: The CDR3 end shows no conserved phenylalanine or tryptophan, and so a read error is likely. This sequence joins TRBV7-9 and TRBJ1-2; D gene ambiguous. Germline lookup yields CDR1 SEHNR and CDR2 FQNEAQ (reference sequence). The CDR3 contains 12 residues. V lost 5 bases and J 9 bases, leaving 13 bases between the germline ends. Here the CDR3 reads CASSPNGRSYTS. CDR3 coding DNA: TGTGCCAGCAGCCCAAATGGTAGGAGCTACACCTCC.

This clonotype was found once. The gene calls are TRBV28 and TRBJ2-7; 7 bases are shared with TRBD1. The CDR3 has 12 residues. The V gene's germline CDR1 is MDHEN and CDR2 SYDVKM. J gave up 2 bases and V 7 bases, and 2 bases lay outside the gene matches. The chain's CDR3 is CASIQGAYEQYF. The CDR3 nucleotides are TGTGCCAGCATTCAGGGGGCCTACGAGCAGTACTTC.